This T cell receptor (beta chain) is from a study of blood T cell repertoires in COVID-19. Across the study: Nucleic acid was either cDNA or gDNA, and it came from T cells, B-cell-depleted T cells, or PBMCs.

In the authors' workflow: Estimation of nucleated cell counts was performed using reference gene primer amplification. Assay: immunoSEQ multiplex PCR; the TCRdb copy retains only in-frame clones and omits some. Clone size and V and J calls were adopted from that table, with D and trimming inferred from the DNA. This sample has over 100,000 clones; 80% to 90% occur once, and the top ten carry about 4.7%. Sequencing was done on a sample of peripheral blood. The receptor comes from a man in his forties with acute or convalescent COVID-19.

The CDR3 DNA sequence: TGTGCCAGCAGTTTATTCACGGGGGTTCAGCCCCAGCATTTT. This sequence encodes CASSLFTGVQPQHF. The rearrangement uses TRBV27 and TRBJ1-5, with a possible D match to TRBD1 (5 bases). Germline-derived CDR1 and CDR2 are MNHEY and SMNVEV (reference sequence). V lost 1 base, J lost 6 bases, and 10 bases lay in between. The CDR3 consists of 14 residues.